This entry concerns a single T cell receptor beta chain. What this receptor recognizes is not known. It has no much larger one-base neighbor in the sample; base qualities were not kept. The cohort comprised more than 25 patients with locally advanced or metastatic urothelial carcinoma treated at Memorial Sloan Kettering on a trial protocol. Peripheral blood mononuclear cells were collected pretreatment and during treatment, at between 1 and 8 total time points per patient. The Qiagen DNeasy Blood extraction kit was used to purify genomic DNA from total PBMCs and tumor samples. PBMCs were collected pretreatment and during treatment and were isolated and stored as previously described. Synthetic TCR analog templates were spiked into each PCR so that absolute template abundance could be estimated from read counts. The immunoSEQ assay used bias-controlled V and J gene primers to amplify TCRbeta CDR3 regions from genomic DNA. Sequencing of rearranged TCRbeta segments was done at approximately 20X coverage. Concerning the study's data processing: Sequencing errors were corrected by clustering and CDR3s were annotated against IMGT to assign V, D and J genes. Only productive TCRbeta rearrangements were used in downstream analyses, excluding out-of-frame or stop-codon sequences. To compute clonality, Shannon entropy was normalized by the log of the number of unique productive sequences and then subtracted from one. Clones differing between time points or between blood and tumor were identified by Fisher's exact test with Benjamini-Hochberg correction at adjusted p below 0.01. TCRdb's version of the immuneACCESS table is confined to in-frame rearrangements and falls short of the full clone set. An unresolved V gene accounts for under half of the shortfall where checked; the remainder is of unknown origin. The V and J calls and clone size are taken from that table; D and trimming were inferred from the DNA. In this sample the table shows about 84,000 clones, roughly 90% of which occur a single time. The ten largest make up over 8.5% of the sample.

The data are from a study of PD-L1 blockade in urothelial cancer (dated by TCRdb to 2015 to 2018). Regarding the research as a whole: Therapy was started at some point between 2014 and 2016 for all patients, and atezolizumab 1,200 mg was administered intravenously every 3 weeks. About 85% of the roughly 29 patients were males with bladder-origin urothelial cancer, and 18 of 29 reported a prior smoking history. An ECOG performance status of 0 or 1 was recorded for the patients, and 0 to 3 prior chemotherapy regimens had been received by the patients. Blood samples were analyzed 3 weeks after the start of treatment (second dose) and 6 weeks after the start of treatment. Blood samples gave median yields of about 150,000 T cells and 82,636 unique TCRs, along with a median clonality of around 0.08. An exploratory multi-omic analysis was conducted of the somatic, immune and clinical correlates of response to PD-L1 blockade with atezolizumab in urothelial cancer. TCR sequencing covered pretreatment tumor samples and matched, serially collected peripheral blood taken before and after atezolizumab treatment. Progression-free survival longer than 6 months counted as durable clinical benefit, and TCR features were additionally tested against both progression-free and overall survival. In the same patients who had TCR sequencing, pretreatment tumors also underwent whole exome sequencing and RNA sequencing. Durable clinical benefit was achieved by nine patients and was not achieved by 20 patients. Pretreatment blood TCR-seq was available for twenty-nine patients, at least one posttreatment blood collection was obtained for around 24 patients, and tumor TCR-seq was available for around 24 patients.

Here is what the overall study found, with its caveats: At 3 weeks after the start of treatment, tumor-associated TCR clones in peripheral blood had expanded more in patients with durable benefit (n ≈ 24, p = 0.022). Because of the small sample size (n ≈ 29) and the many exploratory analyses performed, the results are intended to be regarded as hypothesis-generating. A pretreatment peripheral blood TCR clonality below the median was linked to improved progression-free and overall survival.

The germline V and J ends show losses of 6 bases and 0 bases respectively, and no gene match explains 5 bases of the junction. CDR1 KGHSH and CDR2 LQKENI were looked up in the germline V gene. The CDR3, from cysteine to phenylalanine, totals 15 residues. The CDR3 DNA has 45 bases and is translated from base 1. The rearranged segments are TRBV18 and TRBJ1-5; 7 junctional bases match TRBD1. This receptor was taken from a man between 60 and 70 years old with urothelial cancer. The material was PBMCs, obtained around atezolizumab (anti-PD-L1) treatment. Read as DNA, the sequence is TGTGCCAGCTCGGGGGGACAGTTTAGCAATCAGCCCCAGCATTTT. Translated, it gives CASSGGQFSNQPQHF.